This T cell receptor (beta chain) was identified in a study of CD8+ T cells in alopecia areata. V was shortened by 1 base and J by 2 bases, with 5 bases between the two germline ends. Per the germline V gene, CDR1 is SGHTA and CDR2 is FQGNSA. CDR3 size: 14 residues. Specified treatment: oral pan-JAK inhibitor, 5-10 mg twice daily. cDNA reverse transcribed from extracted RNA served as the sequencing template. The data were produced by immunoSEQ multiplex PCR, yet TCRdb's version contains in-frame clones alone and is incomplete. The sample comprises 90,000 to 100,000 clones, 50% to 75% of which are singletons, and about 16% rests with the top ten. The study's findings and limits: Clonality in the scalp and expanded CD8+ clones ranked among the top 100 were significantly decreased by tofacitinib. Lesional scalp, especially alopecia totalis/universalis, showed higher clonality than normal scalp. Normal skin contains resident alphabeta T cells, and these are also sequenced in scalp samples. The study found that many expanded lesional clones persisted in scalp and blood during tofacitinib.

As concerns this clone: Its antigen remains unidentified.

Sequencing was performed on CD8+ T cells sorted from blood, taken at week 4, from a patient treated with tofacitinib. The rearrangement links TRBV7-2 to TRBJ2-2; D remains ambiguous. This sequence was found in a human donor with alopecia areata. DNA for the CDR3: TGTGCCAGCAGCTTAGGCCATAACACCGGGGAGCTGTTTTTT. This sequence encodes CASSLGHNTGELFF.